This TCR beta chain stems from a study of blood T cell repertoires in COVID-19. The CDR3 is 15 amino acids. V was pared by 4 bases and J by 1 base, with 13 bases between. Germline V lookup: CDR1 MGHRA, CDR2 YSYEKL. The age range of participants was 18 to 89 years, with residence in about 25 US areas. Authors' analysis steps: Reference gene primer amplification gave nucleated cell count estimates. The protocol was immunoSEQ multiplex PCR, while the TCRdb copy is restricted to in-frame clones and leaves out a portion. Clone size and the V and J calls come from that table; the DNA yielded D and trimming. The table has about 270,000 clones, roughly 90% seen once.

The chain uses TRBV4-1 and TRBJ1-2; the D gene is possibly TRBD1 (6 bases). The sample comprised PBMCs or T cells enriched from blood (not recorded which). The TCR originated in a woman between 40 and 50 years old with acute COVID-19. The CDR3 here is CASSRGQRVNYGYTF. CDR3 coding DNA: TGCGCCAGCAGCCGCGGACAGAGGGTTAACTATGGCTACACCTTC.